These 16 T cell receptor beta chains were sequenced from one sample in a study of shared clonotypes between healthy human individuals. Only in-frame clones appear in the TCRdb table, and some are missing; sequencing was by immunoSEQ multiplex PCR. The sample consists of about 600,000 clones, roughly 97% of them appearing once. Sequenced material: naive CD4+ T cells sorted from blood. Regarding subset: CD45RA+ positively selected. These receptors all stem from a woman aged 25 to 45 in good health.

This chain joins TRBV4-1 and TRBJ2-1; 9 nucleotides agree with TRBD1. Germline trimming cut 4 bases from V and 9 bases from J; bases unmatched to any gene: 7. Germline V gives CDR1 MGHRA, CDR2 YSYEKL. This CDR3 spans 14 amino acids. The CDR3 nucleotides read TGCGCCAGCAGCCCGCTTACAGGGGGCGTTGAGCAGTTCTTC. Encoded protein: CASSPLTGGVEQFF.

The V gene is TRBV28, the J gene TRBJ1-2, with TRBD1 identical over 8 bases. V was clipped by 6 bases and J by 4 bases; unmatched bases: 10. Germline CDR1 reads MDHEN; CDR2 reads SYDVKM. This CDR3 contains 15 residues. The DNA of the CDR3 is TGTGCCAGCAGCTCCGGGACAGGAGTGTTCTATGGCTACACCTTC. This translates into CASSSGTGVFYGYTF.

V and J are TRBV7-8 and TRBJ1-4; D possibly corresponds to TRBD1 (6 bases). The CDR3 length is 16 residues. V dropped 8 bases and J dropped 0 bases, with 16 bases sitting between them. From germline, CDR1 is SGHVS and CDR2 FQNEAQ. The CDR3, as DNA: TGTGCCAGCGCCACGCGGACAGCAGCAACTAATGAAAAACTGTTTTTT. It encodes CASATRTAATNEKLFF.

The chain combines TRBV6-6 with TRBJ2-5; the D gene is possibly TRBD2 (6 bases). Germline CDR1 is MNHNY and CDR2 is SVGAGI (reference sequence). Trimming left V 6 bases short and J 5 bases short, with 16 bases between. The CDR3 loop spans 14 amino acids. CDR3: CASSFFGGSETQYF. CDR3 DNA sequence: TGTGCCAGCAGCTTTTTCGGGGGTAGTGAGACCCAGTACTTC.

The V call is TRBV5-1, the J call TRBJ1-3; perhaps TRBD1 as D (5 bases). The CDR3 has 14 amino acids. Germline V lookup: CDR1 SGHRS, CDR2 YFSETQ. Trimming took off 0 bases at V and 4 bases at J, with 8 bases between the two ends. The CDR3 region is CASSLGGDGNTIYF. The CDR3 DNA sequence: TGCGCCAGCAGCTTGGGAGGGGACGGAAACACCATATATTTT.

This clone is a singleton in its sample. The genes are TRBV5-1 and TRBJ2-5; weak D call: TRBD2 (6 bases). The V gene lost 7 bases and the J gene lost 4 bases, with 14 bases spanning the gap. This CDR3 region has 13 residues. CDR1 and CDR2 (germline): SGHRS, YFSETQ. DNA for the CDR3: TGCGCCAGCCGGGCCGGGGGAGGAGAGACCCAGTACTTC. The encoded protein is CASRAGGGETQYF.

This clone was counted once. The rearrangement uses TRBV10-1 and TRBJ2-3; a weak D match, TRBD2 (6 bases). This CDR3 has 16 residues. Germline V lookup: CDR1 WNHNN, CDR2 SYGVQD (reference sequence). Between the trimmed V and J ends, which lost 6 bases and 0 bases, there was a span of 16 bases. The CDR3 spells CASSAGDLQSTDTQYF. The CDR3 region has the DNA TGCGCCAGCAGCGCCGGGGACTTGCAGAGCACAGATACGCAGTATTTT.

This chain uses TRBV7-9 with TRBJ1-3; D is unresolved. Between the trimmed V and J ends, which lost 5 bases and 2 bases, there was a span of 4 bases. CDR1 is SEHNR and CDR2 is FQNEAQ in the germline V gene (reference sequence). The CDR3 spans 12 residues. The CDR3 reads CASSHPGNTIYF. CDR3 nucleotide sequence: TGTGCCAGCAGCCACCCTGGAAACACCATATATTTT.

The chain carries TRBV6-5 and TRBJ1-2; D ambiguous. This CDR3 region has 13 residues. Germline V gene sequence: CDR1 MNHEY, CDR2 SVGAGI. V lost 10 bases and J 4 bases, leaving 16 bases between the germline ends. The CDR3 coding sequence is TGTGCCACCCTGGAACCAGAGTCCTATGGCTACACCTTC. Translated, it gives CATLEPESYGYTF.

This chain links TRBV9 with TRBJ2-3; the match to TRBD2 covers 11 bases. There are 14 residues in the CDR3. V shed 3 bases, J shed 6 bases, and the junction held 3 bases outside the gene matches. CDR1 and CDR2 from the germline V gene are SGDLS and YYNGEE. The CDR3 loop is CASSAGTSGDTQYF. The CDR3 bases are TGTGCCAGCAGCGCCGGGACTAGCGGCGATACGCAGTATTTT. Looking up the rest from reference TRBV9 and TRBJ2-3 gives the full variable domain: DSGVTQTPKHLITATGQRVTLRCSPRSGDLSVYWYQQSLDQGLQFLIQYYNGEERAKGNILERFSAQQFPDLHSELNLSSLELGDSALYFCASSAGTSGDTQYFGPGTRLTVL.

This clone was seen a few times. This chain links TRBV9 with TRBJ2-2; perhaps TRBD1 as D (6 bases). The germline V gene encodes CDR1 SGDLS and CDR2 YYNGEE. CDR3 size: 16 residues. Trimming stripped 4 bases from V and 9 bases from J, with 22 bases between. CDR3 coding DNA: TGTGCCAGCAGCCCGAGATCCGGGACAAACGGACGGGAGCTGTTTTTT. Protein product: CASSPRSGTNGRELFF. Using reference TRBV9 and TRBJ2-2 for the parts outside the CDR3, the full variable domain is DSGVTQTPKHLITATGQRVTLRCSPRSGDLSVYWYQQSLDQGLQFLIQYYNGEERAKGNILERFSAQQFPDLHSELNLSSLELGDSALYFCASSPRSGTNGRELFFGEGSRLTVL.

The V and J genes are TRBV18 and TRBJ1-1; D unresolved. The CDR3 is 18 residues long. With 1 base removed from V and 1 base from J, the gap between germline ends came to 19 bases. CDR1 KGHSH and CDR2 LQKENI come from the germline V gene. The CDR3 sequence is CASSPRSVGVAENTEAFF. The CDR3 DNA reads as TGTGCCAGCTCACCACGGTCAGTCGGTGTAGCCGAGAACACTGAAGCTTTCTTT.

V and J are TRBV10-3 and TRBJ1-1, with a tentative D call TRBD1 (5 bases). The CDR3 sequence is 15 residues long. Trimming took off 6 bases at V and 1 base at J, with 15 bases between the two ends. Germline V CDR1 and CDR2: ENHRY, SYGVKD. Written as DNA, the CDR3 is TGTGCCATCAGGCGGGACCCCGGCAGGAACACTGAAGCTTTCTTT. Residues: CAIRRDPGRNTEAFF.

This CDR3 is CASSYGDTRSYEQYF. CDR3 DNA: TGTGCCAGCAGTTACGGTGACACCCGATCCTACGAGCAGTACTTC. The rearrangement joins TRBV6-6 to TRBJ2-7; D is uncertain. Germline CDR1 MNHNY, CDR2 SVGAGI (reference sequence). The CDR3 spans 15 residues. With 2 bases removed from V and 1 base from J, the gap between germline ends came to 12 bases.

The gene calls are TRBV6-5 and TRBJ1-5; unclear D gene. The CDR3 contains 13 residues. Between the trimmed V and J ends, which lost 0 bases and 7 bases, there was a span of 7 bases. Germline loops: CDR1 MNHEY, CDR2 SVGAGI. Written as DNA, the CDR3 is TGTGCCAGCAGTTACTCAGCACAACAGCCCCAGCATTTT. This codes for CASSYSAQQPQHF.

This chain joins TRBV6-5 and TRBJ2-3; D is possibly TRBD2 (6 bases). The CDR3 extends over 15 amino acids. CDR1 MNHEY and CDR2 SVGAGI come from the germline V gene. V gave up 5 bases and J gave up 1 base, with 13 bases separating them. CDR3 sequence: CASSLEGSGTDTQYF. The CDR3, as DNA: TGTGCCAGCAGTCTGGAGGGCTCCGGCACAGATACGCAGTATTTT.